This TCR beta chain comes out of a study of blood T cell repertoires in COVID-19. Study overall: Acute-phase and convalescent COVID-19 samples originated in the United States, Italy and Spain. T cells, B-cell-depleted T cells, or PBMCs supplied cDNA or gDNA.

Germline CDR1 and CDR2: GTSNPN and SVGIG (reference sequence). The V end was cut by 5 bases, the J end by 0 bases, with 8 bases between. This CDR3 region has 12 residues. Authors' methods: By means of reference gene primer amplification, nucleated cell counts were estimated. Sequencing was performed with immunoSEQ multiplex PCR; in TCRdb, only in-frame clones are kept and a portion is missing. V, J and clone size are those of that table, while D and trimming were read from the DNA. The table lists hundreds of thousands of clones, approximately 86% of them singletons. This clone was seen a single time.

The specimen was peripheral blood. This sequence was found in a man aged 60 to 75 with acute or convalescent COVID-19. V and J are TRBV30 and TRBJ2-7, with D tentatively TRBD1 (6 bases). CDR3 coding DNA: TGTGCCTGGGGGGGCAACTCCTACGAGCAGTACTTC. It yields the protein CAWGGNSYEQYF.